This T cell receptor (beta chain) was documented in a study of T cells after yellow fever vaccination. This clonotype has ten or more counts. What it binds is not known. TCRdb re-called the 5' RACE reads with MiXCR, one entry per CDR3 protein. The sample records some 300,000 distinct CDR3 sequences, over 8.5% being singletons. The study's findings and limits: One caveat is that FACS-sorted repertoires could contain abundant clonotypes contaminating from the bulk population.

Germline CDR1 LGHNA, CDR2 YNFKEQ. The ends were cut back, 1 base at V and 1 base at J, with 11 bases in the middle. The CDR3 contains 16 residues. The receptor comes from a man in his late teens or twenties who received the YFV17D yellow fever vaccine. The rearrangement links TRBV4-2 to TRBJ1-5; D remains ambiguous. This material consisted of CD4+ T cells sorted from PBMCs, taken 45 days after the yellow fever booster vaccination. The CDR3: CASSQAREYSNQPQHF. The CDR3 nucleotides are TGTGCCAGCAGCCAAGCAAGAGAGTACAGCAATCAGCCCCAGCATTTT.